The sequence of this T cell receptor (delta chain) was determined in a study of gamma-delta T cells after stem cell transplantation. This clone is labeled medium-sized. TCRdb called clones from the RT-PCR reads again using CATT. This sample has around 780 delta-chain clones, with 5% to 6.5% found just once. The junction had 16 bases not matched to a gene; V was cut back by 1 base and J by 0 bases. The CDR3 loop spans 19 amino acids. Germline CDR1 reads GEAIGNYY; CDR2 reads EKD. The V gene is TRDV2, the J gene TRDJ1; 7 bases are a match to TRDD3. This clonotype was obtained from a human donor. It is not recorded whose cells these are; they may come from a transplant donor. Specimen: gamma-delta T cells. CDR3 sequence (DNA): TGTGCCTGTGACACGGTACCTTCTGGGGGCCCTAAGGACACCGATAAACTCATCTTT. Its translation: CACDTVPSGGPKDTDKLIF.